The rows below give T cell receptor beta chains drawn from one sample of a study of blood T cell repertoires in COVID-19. Only in-frame clones appear in the TCRdb table, and some are missing; sequencing was by immunoSEQ multiplex PCR. The sample lists around 300,000 clones; 85% to 90% were seen once. The sequenced material came from PBMCs or T cells enriched from blood (not recorded which). The receptor source for this set is a woman in her twenties or thirties who had recovered from COVID-19. The CDR3 runs from the conserved cysteine through the conserved F or W. A D gene is named only where the DNA matches it firmly. The size field is filled for only some rows; it gives once, few, many or a size class.

j_gene: TRBJ1-5
abundance: NA
d_gene: TRBD1
v_gene: TRBV29-1
CDR3nt: TGCAGCGTTGAGGGACAGGGCGGGCATCAGCCCCAGCATTTT
CDR3aa: CSVEGQGGHQPQHF

j_gene: TRBJ2-1
abundance: NA
d_gene: TRBD2
v_gene: TRBV18
CDR3nt: TGTGCCAGCTCACCAGGGACTACCTACAATGAGCAGTTCTTC
CDR3aa: CASSPGTTYNEQFF

j_gene: TRBJ1-1
abundance: NA
d_gene: NA
v_gene: TRBV7-2
CDR3nt: TGTGCCAGCAGCCTCGTCTCTGAAGCTTTCTTT
CDR3aa: CASSLVSEAFF

j_gene: TRBJ1-2
abundance: NA
d_gene: NA
v_gene: TRBV2
CDR3nt: TGTGCCAGCAGTGAAGCGCGCCAGGGCTTTGATGGCTACACCTTC
CDR3aa: CASSEARQGFDGYTF

j_gene: TRBJ2-7
abundance: NA
d_gene: TRBD2
v_gene: TRBV10-3
CDR3nt: TGTGCCATCAGTGAGTCTGCGTTACTAGCGGAAGGGGGCTACGAGCAGTACTTC
CDR3aa: CAISESALLAEGGYEQYF

j_gene: TRBJ2-1
abundance: NA
d_gene: TRBD2
v_gene: TRBV7-9
CDR3nt: TGTGCCAGCAGCTACCGGACTAGCGGCACACCCTCCTACAATGAGCAGTTCTTC
CDR3aa: CASSYRTSGTPSYNEQFF

j_gene: TRBJ1-1
abundance: NA
d_gene: NA
v_gene: TRBV2
CDR3nt: TGTGCCAGCAGTGAAGCGCCCGGAGACACTGAAGCTTTCTTT
CDR3aa: CASSEAPGDTEAFF

j_gene: TRBJ1-2
abundance: NA
d_gene: TRBD1
v_gene: TRBV19
CDR3nt: TGTGCCAGTAACAGGGGGTATGGCTACACCTTC
CDR3aa: CASNRGYGYTF

j_gene: TRBJ2-2
abundance: NA
d_gene: TRBD2
v_gene: TRBV4-3
CDR3nt: TGCGCCAGCAGCCAAGTCGGACTAGCGGGACTCCTAGCGAACACCGGGGAGCTGTTTTTT
CDR3aa: CASSQVGLAGLLANTGELFF

j_gene: TRBJ2-5
abundance: NA
d_gene: NA
v_gene: TRBV5-1
CDR3nt: TGCGCCAGCAGCTTGGAGGGGTCCAGGGAGACCCAGTACTTC
CDR3aa: CASSLEGSRETQYF

j_gene: TRBJ2-7
abundance: NA
d_gene: NA
v_gene: TRBV3-1/TRBV3-2
CDR3nt: TGTGCCAGCAGCCAAGAGAGCGGATCCGTCTACGAGCAGTACTTC
CDR3aa: CASSQESGSVYEQYF

j_gene: TRBJ1-4
abundance: NA
d_gene: NA
v_gene: TRBV7-2
CDR3nt: TGTGCCAGCAGCCCCCAGCGGGGGGAAAAACTGTTTTTT
CDR3aa: CASSPQRGEKLFF

j_gene: TRBJ1-3
abundance: NA
d_gene: NA
v_gene: TRBV5-1
CDR3nt: TGCGCCAGCAGCTTGGGCAGCTCTGGAAACACCATATATTTT
CDR3aa: CASSLGSSGNTIYF

j_gene: TRBJ2-2
abundance: once
d_gene: NA
v_gene: TRBV10-1
CDR3nt: TGCGCCAGCGGGCTCCTTCTGGGGGAGCTGTTTTTT
CDR3aa: CASGLLLGELFF

j_gene: TRBJ2-2
abundance: NA
d_gene: TRBD1
v_gene: TRBV7-2
CDR3nt: TGTGCCAGCAGCCAGGGACAGGCCGACACCGGGGAGCTGTTTTTT
CDR3aa: CASSQGQADTGELFF

j_gene: TRBJ1-3
abundance: NA
d_gene: TRBD1
v_gene: TRBV7-9
CDR3nt: TGTGCCAGCAGCTTGGACAGGGGGGGCACCATATATTTT
CDR3aa: CASSLDRGGTIYF

j_gene: TRBJ2-3
abundance: NA
d_gene: NA
v_gene: TRBV29-1
CDR3nt: TGCAGCGTTGAACCCGGGGGCACAGATACGCAGTATTTT
CDR3aa: CSVEPGGTDTQYF

j_gene: TRBJ2-7
abundance: NA
d_gene: TRBD1
v_gene: TRBV6-5
CDR3nt: TGTGCCAGCAGTTTTGACAGGGGCCACGAGCAGTACTTC
CDR3aa: CASSFDRGHEQYF

j_gene: TRBJ2-1
abundance: NA
d_gene: TRBD2
v_gene: TRBV5-4
CDR3nt: TGTGCCAGCAGTCAAGGAATAGCGGGAGCTGATTACAATGAGCAGTTCTTC
CDR3aa: CASSQGIAGADYNEQFF

j_gene: TRBJ2-3
abundance: NA
d_gene: NA
v_gene: TRBV12-3/TRBV12-4
CDR3nt: TGTGCCAGCAGTCGTTACACAGATACGCAGTATTTT
CDR3aa: CASSRYTDTQYF

j_gene: TRBJ2-1
abundance: NA
d_gene: NA
v_gene: TRBV5-6
CDR3nt: TGTGCCAGCAGCTTGGGGACAGCCTACAATGAGCAGTTCTTC
CDR3aa: CASSLGTAYNEQFF

j_gene: TRBJ2-7
abundance: NA
d_gene: NA
v_gene: TRBV6-5
CDR3nt: TGTGCCAGCAGTTACCTGGCAGGAACCTACGAGCAGTACTTC
CDR3aa: CASSYLAGTYEQYF

j_gene: TRBJ2-1
abundance: NA
d_gene: TRBD2
v_gene: TRBV19
CDR3nt: TGTGCCAGTATAGGACTAGCGGGAGTGAATGAGCAGTTCTTC
CDR3aa: CASIGLAGVNEQFF

j_gene: TRBJ2-7
abundance: NA
d_gene: TRBD2
v_gene: TRBV5-1
CDR3nt: TGCGCCAGCAGCTTGGTCGCGGGAGGTTCCTACGAGCAGTACTTC
CDR3aa: CASSLVAGGSYEQYF

j_gene: TRBJ2-2
abundance: NA
d_gene: NA
v_gene: TRBV4-2
CDR3nt: TGTGCCAGCAGCCAGGCCCCCAGGGAAATCACCGGGGAGCTGTTTTTT
CDR3aa: CASSQAPREITGELFF

j_gene: TRBJ1-3
abundance: NA
d_gene: TRBD1
v_gene: TRBV18
CDR3nt: TGTGCCAGCTCACGGCCGGGACAGGCAAACACCATATATTTT
CDR3aa: CASSRPGQANTIYF

j_gene: TRBJ2-7
abundance: NA
d_gene: TRBD2
v_gene: TRBV11-2
CDR3nt: TGTGCCAGCAGCTCACAACTAGCGGGGGAGCAGTACTTC
CDR3aa: CASSSQLAGEQYF

j_gene: TRBJ1-2
abundance: NA
d_gene: NA
v_gene: TRBV7-2
CDR3nt: TGTGCCAGCGATTCGGGGGGGGCTGAGAGCTATGGCTACACCTTC
CDR3aa: CASDSGGAESYGYTF

j_gene: TRBJ1-1
abundance: NA
d_gene: NA
v_gene: TRBV27
CDR3nt: TGTGCCAGCAGTTACAGACAGCCGAGGTACACTGAAGCTTTCTTT
CDR3aa: CASSYRQPRYTEAFF

j_gene: TRBJ2-7
abundance: NA
d_gene: NA
v_gene: TRBV7-9
CDR3nt: TGTGCCAGCAGCTTAGAGGCTGGGCTAGCAGCCTACGAGCAGTACTTC
CDR3aa: CASSLEAGLAAYEQYF

j_gene: TRBJ1-5
abundance: NA
d_gene: NA
v_gene: TRBV4-2
CDR3nt: TGTGCCAGCAGCCAAGATGGATGGGGGCTGCAAAGCAATCAGCCCCAGCATTTT
CDR3aa: CASSQDGWGLQSNQPQHF

j_gene: TRBJ2-1
abundance: NA
d_gene: TRBD2
v_gene: TRBV7-6
CDR3nt: TGTGCCAGCACCCCTAGCGGGAGTGCTGAGCAGTTCTTC
CDR3aa: CASTPSGSAEQFF

j_gene: TRBJ1-1
abundance: NA
d_gene: NA
v_gene: TRBV6-5
CDR3nt: TGTGCCAGCATGGGCAGGTCGTTCACTGAAGCTTTCTTT
CDR3aa: CASMGRSFTEAFF

j_gene: TRBJ1-2
abundance: NA
d_gene: TRBD1
v_gene: TRBV6-5
CDR3nt: TGTGCCAGCAGCCCGGGACAGGGGGCTTTCTATGGCTACACCTTC
CDR3aa: CASSPGQGAFYGYTF

j_gene: TRBJ1-5
abundance: NA
d_gene: NA
v_gene: TRBV28
CDR3nt: TGTGCCAGCAGTTTTGGAGGGCCTAGCAATCAGCCCCAGCATTTT
CDR3aa: CASSFGGPSNQPQHF

j_gene: TRBJ2-5
abundance: NA
d_gene: NA
v_gene: TRBV7-9
CDR3nt: TGTGCCAGCAGCCTAAGCCGGGTTACGGGGACCCAGTACTTC
CDR3aa: CASSLSRVTGTQYF

j_gene: TRBJ2-6
abundance: NA
d_gene: TRBD1
v_gene: TRBV29-1
CDR3nt: TGCAGCGTTTACAGGGGCGGCTCGTCTGGGGCCAACGTCCTGACTTTC
CDR3aa: CSVYRGGSSGANVLTF

j_gene: TRBJ1-1
abundance: NA
d_gene: TRBD1
v_gene: TRBV5-1
CDR3nt: TGCGCCAGCAGCCCGGTGACAGGGGCCGGTGAAGCTTTCTTT
CDR3aa: CASSPVTGAGEAFF

j_gene: TRBJ1-1
abundance: NA
d_gene: NA
v_gene: TRBV19
CDR3nt: TGTGCCAGTAGTATAGTAGGACTTCTTAACACTGAAGCTTTCTTT
CDR3aa: CASSIVGLLNTEAFF

j_gene: TRBJ1-4
abundance: NA
d_gene: TRBD1
v_gene: TRBV10-2
CDR3nt: TGCGCCAGCAGTGATATTGACAGGGGGCTGGAAAAACTGTTTTTT
CDR3aa: CASSDIDRGLEKLFF

j_gene: TRBJ2-1
abundance: NA
d_gene: NA
v_gene: TRBV27
CDR3nt: TGTGCCAGCAGTTTATTGGCTAGCCTCCAACCCGCCTACAATGAGCAGTTCTTC
CDR3aa: CASSLLASLQPAYNEQFF

j_gene: TRBJ1-2
abundance: NA
d_gene: TRBD1
v_gene: TRBV4-3
CDR3nt: TGCGCCAGCAGCCGAACCGACAGGGGGCATGGCTACACCTTC
CDR3aa: CASSRTDRGHGYTF

j_gene: TRBJ1-5
abundance: NA
d_gene: NA
v_gene: TRBV6-1
CDR3nt: TGTGCCAGCAGTGAAGCAAGGAGTAGCAATCAGCCCCAGCATTTT
CDR3aa: CASSEARSSNQPQHF

j_gene: TRBJ1-1
abundance: NA
d_gene: NA
v_gene: TRBV20-1
CDR3nt: TGCAGTGCTAGTTGGGGGGGCACTGAAGCTTTCTTT
CDR3aa: CSASWGGTEAFF

j_gene: TRBJ1-4
abundance: NA
d_gene: NA
v_gene: TRBV30
CDR3nt: TGTGCCTGGAGAAGGAGCCAGCTTAATGAAAAACTGTTTTTT
CDR3aa: CAWRRSQLNEKLFF

j_gene: TRBJ2-2
abundance: NA
d_gene: NA
v_gene: TRBV7-2
CDR3nt: TGTGCCAGCAGCCGGGTAGGAAGGCTGACGAACACCGGGGAGCTGTTTTTT
CDR3aa: CASSRVGRLTNTGELFF